Presented here are 2 T cell receptor beta chains from one specimen sequenced in a study of Tregs in tolerant kidney transplant recipients. Sequenced by immunoSEQ multiplex PCR; TCRdb stores in-frame clones only, minus some. The sample totals about 30,000 clones. This specimen consisted of CD8+ T cells from blood, obtained before the transplant. These receptor sequences come from a human donor who received a combined kidney and bone marrow transplant.

With respect to this clone: The CDR3 end is not reached by the read, which stops 3 residues before it; the germline J gene fills it in. The chain has TRBV7-2 and TRBJ2-7; 9 bases align to TRBD1. The germline gives CDR1 SGHTA, CDR2 FQGNSA. Trimming cost V 3 bases and J 3 bases; bases outside gene matches: 6. The CDR3 contains 15 residues. CDR3 sequence: CASSLGGQGIYEQYF. Partial CDR3 DNA: TGTGCCAGCAGCTTGGGAGGACAGGGGATCTACGAG.

About this clone itself: The sequence runs out 3 residues before the end of the CDR3; the remainder is reconstructed from the germline J gene. This sequence joins TRBV29-1 and TRBJ2-3; perhaps TRBD2 as D (6 bases). The germline V gene has CDR1 SQVTM and CDR2 ANQGSEA. Trimming removed 6 bases from V and 1 base from J, with 14 bases in between. The CDR3 is made up of 14 amino acids. The sequenced part of the CDR3 DNA is TGCAGCGTGGACGGGACTGGGGGCACAGATACG. Its protein is CSVDGTGGTDT. The full CDR3 protein reads CSVDGTGGTDTQYF.